This TCR beta chain was sequenced during a study of T-cell reconstitution after alpha-beta-depleted transplantation in children. This clonotype was seen repeatedly, ten times or more. Unique molecular identifiers were built into the TCRbeta library. A single record per CDR3 protein comes from TCRdb applying MiXCR to the PCR reads. Of a few hundred thousand distinct CDR3 sequences listed, about 9.6% were seen once; the top ten hold less than 6%. The CDR3 has 16 amino acids. The germline V gene has CDR1 SGHRS and CDR2 YFSETQ. The V end was cut by 0 bases, the J end by 0 bases, with 7 bases between. The specimen comprised PBMCs from the stem cell graft donor, sampled from the stem cell graft. V usage is TRBV5-1 and J usage is TRBJ1-6; D ambiguous. The TCR originated in a human donor who donated a stem cell graft to a child with SCID. CDR3 bases: TGCGCCAGCAGCTTGGCCGGTAGCTCCTATAATTCACCCCTCCACTTT. Protein sequence: CASSLAGSSYNSPLHF.